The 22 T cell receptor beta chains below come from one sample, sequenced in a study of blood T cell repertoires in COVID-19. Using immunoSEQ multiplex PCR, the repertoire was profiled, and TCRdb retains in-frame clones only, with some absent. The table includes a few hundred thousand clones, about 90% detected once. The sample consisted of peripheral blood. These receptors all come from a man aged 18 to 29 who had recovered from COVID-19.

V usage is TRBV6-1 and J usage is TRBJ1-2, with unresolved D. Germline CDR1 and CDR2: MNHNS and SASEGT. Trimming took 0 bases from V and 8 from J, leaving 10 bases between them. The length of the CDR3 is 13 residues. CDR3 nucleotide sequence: TGTGCCAGCAGTGAAGCGCACGGTCGGGGCTACACCTTC. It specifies CASSEAHGRGYTF.

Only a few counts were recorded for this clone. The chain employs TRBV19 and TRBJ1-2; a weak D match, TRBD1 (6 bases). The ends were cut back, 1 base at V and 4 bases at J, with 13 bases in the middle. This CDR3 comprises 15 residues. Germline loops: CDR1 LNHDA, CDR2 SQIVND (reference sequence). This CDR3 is CASSIALQGIYGYTF. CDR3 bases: TGTGCCAGTAGTATAGCATTACAGGGCATCTATGGCTACACCTTC.

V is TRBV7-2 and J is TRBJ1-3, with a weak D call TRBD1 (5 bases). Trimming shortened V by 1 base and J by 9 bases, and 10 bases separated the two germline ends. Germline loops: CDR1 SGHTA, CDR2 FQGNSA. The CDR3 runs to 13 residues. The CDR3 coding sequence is TGTGCCAGCAGCTTAGGACAGCTCGGCACCATATATTTT. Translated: CASSLGQLGTIYF.

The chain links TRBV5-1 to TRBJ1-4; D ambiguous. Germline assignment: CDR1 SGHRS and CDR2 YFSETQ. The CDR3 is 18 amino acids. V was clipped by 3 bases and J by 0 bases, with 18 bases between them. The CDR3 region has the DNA TGCGCCAGCAGCTCCCGGACGCTAGCCACGGCAACTAATGAAAAACTGTTTTTT. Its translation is CASSSRTLATATNEKLFF. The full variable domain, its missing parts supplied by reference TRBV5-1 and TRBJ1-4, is KAGVTQTPRYLIKTRGQQVTLSCSPISGHRSVSWYQQTPGQGLQFLFEYFSETQRNKGNFPGRFSGRQFSNSRSEMNVSTLELGDSALYLCASSSRTLATATNEKLFFGSGTQLSVL.

CDR3 DNA: TGTGCCAGCAGTGAAAACAGGATCGACTACGAGCAGTACTTC. Translated: CASSENRIDYEQYF. The chain employs TRBV2 and TRBJ2-7, with D maybe TRBD1 (5 bases). Looked up from germline, CDR1 is SNHLY and CDR2 is FYNNEI. The length of the CDR3 is 14 residues. Trimming removed 2 bases at V and 3 bases at J, with 11 bases between.

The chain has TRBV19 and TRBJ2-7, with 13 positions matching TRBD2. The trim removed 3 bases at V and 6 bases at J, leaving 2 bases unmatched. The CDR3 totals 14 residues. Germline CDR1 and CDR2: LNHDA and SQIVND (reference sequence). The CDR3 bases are TGTGCCAGTAGTATTGGACTAGCGGGAGTCGAGCAGTACTTC. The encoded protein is CASSIGLAGVEQYF.

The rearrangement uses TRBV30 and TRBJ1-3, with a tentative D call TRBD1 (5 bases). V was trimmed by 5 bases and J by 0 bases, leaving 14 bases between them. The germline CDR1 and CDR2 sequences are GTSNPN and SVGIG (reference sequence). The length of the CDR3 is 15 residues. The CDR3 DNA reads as TGTGCCTGGGTGCAGGGCCTTAGCTCTGGAAACACCATATATTTT. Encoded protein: CAWVQGLSSGNTIYF.

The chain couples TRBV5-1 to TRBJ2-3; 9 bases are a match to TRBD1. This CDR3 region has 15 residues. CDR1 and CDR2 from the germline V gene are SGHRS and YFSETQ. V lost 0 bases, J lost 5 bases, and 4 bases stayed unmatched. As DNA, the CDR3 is TGCGCCAGCAGCTTGGGGGACAGGGTCGTAGATACGCAGTATTTT. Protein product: CASSLGDRVVDTQYF.

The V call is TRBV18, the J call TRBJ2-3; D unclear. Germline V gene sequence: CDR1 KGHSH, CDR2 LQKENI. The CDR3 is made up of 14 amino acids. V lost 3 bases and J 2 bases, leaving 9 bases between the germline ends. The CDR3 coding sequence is TGTGCCAGCTCACCGTTTACAGACACAGATACGCAGTATTTT. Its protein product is CASSPFTDTDTQYF.

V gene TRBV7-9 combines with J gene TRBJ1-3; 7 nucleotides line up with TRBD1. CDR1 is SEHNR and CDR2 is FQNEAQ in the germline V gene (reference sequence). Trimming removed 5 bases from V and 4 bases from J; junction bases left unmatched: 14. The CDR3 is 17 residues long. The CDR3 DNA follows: TGTGCCAGCAGCACATCACAGGGGACTCTCTTGGGAAACACCATATATTTT. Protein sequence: CASSTSQGTLLGNTIYF.

The chain's CDR3 is CSVATGGWDTQYF. CDR3 coding DNA: TGCAGCGTTGCCACAGGGGGATGGGATACGCAGTATTTT. The chain couples TRBV29-1 to TRBJ2-3; 8 nucleotides agree with TRBD1. The V gene end was trimmed by 4 bases and the J gene end by 6 bases; junction bases not matched to a gene: 6. Germline CDR1 SQVTM, CDR2 ANQGSEA. There are 13 residues in the CDR3.

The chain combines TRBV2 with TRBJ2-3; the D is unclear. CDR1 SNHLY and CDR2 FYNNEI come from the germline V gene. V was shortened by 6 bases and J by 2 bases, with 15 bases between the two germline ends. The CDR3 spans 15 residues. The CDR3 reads CASRQASAYTDTQYF. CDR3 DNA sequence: TGTGCCAGCAGGCAAGCGTCGGCTTACACAGATACGCAGTATTTT.

The CDR3 sequence: CASRFGDRGSYNEQFF. CDR3 in DNA: TGTGCCAGCAGGTTCGGGGACAGGGGGAGCTACAATGAGCAGTTCTTC. The chain recombines TRBV7-9 with TRBJ2-1; 11 bases align to TRBD1. Unmatched junction bases numbered 7, after V lost 6 bases and J lost 3 bases. This CDR3 has 16 residues. Per germline, CDR1 SEHNR and CDR2 FQNEAQ (reference sequence).

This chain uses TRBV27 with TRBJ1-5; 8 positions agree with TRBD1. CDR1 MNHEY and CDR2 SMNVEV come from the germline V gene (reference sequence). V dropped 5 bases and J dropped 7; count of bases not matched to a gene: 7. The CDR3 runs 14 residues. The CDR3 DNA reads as TGTGCCAGCAGTCTGGACAGGGAGGGGCAGCCCCAGCATTTT. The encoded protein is CASSLDREGQPQHF.

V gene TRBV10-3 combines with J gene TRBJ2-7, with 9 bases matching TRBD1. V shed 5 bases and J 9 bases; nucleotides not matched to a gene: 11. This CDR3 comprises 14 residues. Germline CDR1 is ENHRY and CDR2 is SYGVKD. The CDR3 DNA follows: TGTGCCATCAGTTGGACAGGGGAGAACTTAGGGCAGTACTTC. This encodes CAISWTGENLGQYF.

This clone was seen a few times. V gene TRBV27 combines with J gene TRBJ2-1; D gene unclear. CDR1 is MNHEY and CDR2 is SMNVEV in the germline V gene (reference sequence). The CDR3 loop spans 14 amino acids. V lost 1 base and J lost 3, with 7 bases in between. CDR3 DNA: TGTGCCAGCAGTTTATTCGCAGGCTACAATGAGCAGTTCTTC. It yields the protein CASSLFAGYNEQFF.

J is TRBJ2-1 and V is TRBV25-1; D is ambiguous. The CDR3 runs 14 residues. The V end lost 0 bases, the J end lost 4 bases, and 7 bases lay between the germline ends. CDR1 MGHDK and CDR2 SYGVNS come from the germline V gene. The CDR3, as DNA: TGTGCCAGCAGTGAATACGCGGATTACAATGAGCAGTTCTTC. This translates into CASSEYADYNEQFF. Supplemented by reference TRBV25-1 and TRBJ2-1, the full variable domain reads EADIYQTPRYLVIGTGKKITLECSQTMGHDKMYWYQQDPGMELHLIHYSYGVNSTEKGDLSSESTVSRIRTEHFPLTLESARPSHTSQYLCASSEYADYNEQFFGPGTRLTVL.

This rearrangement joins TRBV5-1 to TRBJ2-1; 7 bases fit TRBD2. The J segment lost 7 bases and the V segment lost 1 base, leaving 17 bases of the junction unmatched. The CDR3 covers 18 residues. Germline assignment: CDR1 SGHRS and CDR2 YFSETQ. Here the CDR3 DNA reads TGCGCCAGCAGCTTGACTACCGGACTAGTCGGGGATTCGAATGAGCAGTTCTTC. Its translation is CASSLTTGLVGDSNEQFF.

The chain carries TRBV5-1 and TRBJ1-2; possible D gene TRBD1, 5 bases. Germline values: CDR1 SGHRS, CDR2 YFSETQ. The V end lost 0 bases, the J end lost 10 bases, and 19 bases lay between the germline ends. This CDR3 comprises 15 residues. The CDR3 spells CASSLEGAHGRAYTF. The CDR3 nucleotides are TGCGCCAGCAGCTTGGAAGGGGCTCACGGAAGGGCCTACACCTTC.

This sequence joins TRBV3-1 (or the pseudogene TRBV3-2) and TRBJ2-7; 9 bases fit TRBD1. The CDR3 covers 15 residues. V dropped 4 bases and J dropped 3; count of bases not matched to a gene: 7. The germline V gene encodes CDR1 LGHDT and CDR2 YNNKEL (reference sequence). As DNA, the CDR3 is TGTGCCAGCAGCCCACAGGGGGCGAAGGTCTACGAGCAGTACTTC. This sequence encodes CASSPQGAKVYEQYF.

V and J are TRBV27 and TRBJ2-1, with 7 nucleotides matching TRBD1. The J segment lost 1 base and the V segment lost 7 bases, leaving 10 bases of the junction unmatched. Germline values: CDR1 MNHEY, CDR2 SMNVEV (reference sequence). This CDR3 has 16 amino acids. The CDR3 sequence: CASTNRQGKSYNEQFF. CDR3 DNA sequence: TGTGCCAGCACAAATCGACAGGGAAAATCCTACAATGAGCAGTTCTTC.

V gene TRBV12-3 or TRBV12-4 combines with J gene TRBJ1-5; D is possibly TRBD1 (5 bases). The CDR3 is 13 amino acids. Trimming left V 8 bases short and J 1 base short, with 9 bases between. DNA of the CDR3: TGTGCCAGCGGGGCAGAGAGCAATCAGCCCCAGCATTTT. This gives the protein CASGAESNQPQHF.